This TCR beta chain was profiled in a study of T-cell reconstitution after alpha-beta-depleted transplantation in children. Per germline, CDR1 SGHVS and CDR2 FQNEAQ. CDR3 length: 18 amino acids. V was cut by 3 bases and J by 3 bases, with 18 bases left in between. For TCRbeta, the library was prepared with unique molecular identifiers. TCRdb fed the PCR reads into MiXCR, producing one record per CDR3 protein. The data hold roughly 590,000 distinct CDR3 sequences, with around 17% observed a single time. The genes are TRBV7-8 and TRBJ2-6, with D possibly matching TRBD1 (5 bases). The sequence came from a human donor who donated a stem cell graft to a child with acute myeloid leukemia. The material sequenced was PBMCs from the stem cell graft donor, taken from the stem cell graft. CDR3 DNA sequence: TGTGCCAGCAGCTTTGCTCCCCAGGGTAGAAGTGGGGCCAACGTCCTGACTTTC. It specifies CASSFAPQGRSGANVLTF.